A selection of T cell receptor beta chains follows, all from one sample in a study of cytomegalovirus exposure and HLA in healthy donors. Libraries were prepared by immunoSEQ multiplex PCR; TCRdb keeps only in-frame clonotypes and omits some of them. The sample lists around 140,000 clones; around four fifths were seen once. The source material was PBMCs. All receptors come from a man aged 40-50 years in good health and CMV-seronegative. Each CDR3 is given without its conserved first and last residue. Expanded clones are given a class, and other clones once, few, many or no size at all.

>.|TRBV5-1|TRBJ2-7
ASSPIGGEPYEQY
>.|TRBV7-9|TRBJ2-5
ASSPGQGAETQY
>few|TRBV15|TRBJ1-1
ATSISGVEAF
>.|TRBV10-3|TRBJ2-7
AISEYGGEQY
>.|TRBV6-1|TRBJ2-7
ASSEAVWTGAYEQY
>once|TRBV30|TRBJ1-5
AWSEGQYNQPQH
>.|TRBV11-1|TRBJ2-5
ASSETVGGLADQETQY
>once|TRBV5-1|TRBJ2-5
ASSPGTSGLQETQY
>.|TRBV11-3|TRBJ2-3
ASSSPGQGATDTQY
>once|TRBV19|TRBJ1-1
ASSLQGGIAEAF
>few|TRBV11-2|TRBJ1-5
ASSLDTGGNQPQH
>.|TRBV29-1|TRBJ1-1
SVGSWGAANTEAF
>.|TRBV18|TRBJ2-3
ASSPLGLAGDTQY
>once|TRBV7-3|TRBJ2-5
ASSLRGGGADETQY
>.|TRBV6-1|TRBJ2-3
ASSDRTGGIDTQY
>.|TRBV5-5|TRBJ1-1
ASSPDRRLGAF
>.|TRBV11-2|TRBJ1-2
ASSVARNYGYT
>once|TRBV28|TRBJ2-1
ASSYPGARGEQF
>.|TRBV7-2|TRBJ1-1
ASSLSPPGGTEAF
>.|TRBV5-1|TRBJ2-7
ASSPNRGDSLEQY
>.|TRBV5-1|TRBJ1-3
ASSLVTGGSGNTIY
>.|TRBV7-2|TRBJ2-7
ASSQTSGRLYEQY
>.|TRBV18|TRBJ1-2
ASSPPRTHLYGYT
>.|TRBV11-3|.
ASSPAGLAGDEQY
>.|TRBV7-2|TRBJ2-1
ASSLSVQNNEQF
>.|TRBV7-9|TRBJ2-1
ASSSRQEDSYNEQF
>.|TRBV5-6|TRBJ1-1
ASSLAASRGAEAF
>.|TRBV5-6|TRBJ1-2
ASNLGDRGANYGYT